This is a list of T cell receptor beta chains from one sample in a study of blood T cell repertoires in COVID-19. TCRdb's copy holds only in-frame clones and misses some; the assay was immunoSEQ multiplex PCR. The profile shows 90,000 or so clones, less than 90% of them singletons. The sequencing sample was made of peripheral blood. The receptor source for this set is a man older than 75 with active or convalescent COVID-19. Both conserved end residues are part of each CDR3. Each record gives: V gene, J gene, clone size, D gene, CDR3 DNA, CDR3 protein. The D gene is left open where the match is weak. Expanded clones get a size class; other rows say once, few or many, or leave the size out.

V: TRBV7-9
J: TRBJ1-1
size: .
D: TRBD1
DNA: TGTGCCAGCAGCTTAGGGCTAATACAGGGGGCTGAAGCTTTCTTT
CDR3: CASSLGLIQGAEAFF

V: TRBV5-1
J: TRBJ2-7
size: .
D: TRBD2
DNA: TGCGCCAGCAGCTTGGATCCAGCGGGAGGGTACGAGCAGTACTTC
CDR3: CASSLDPAGGYEQYF

V: TRBV9
J: TRBJ2-1
size: .
D: TRBD2
DNA: TGTGCCAGCAGCGTGGGGTCTAGCGGGAGTCGCTATGAGCAGTTCTTC
CDR3: CASSVGSSGSRYEQFF

V: TRBV2
J: TRBJ1-2
size: .
D: .
DNA: TGTGCCAGCAACAGGGTGGGAGGCTACACCTTC
CDR3: CASNRVGGYTF

V: TRBV7-2
J: TRBJ1-5
size: .
D: .
DNA: TGTGCCAGCTCCGGGGGGAAAAATCAGCCCCAGCATTTT
CDR3: CASSGGKNQPQHF

V: TRBV19
J: TRBJ2-3
size: .
D: TRBD2
DNA: TGTGCCAGTACTACCTGGAGCGGGGGAGATACGCAGTATTTT
CDR3: CASTTWSGGDTQYF

V: TRBV6-1
J: TRBJ1-5
size: .
D: .
DNA: TGTGCCAGCAGTGAAGTTCGGGTTGAGCAGCCCCAGCATTTT
CDR3: CASSEVRVEQPQHF

V: TRBV19
J: TRBJ2-1
size: once
D: TRBD2
DNA: TGTGCCAGTACTAGGACTAGCGACTCCTACAATGAGCAGTTCTTC
CDR3: CASTRTSDSYNEQFF

V: TRBV6-6
J: TRBJ1-5
size: .
D: .
DNA: TGTGCCAGCTGCCGGGGGGTATCGAATCAGCCCCAGCATTTT
CDR3: CASCRGVSNQPQHF

V: TRBV4-2
J: TRBJ1-6
size: .
D: .
DNA: TGTGCCAGCAGCCAAGATGTGGCAGGGTTGTCCTATAATTCACCCCTCCACTTT
CDR3: CASSQDVAGLSYNSPLHF

V: TRBV6-6
J: TRBJ2-5
size: .
D: .
DNA: TGTGCCAGCAGTTTTGGCAGGGCTCCGGAGACCCAGTACTTC
CDR3: CASSFGRAPETQYF

V: TRBV6-1
J: TRBJ1-5
size: .
D: .
DNA: TGTGCCAGCAGTGAGATAGCCGGCCCACCGAGGGAGCCCCAGCATTTT
CDR3: CASSEIAGPPREPQHF

V: TRBV11-2
J: TRBJ2-7
size: .
D: .
DNA: TGTGCCAGCAGGCAGGTGGGTTACGAGCAGTACTTC
CDR3: CASRQVGYEQYF

V: TRBV7-2
J: TRBJ2-1
size: .
D: TRBD2
DNA: TGTGCCAGCAGGCAAACTAGCGTCAATGAGCAGTTCTTC
CDR3: CASRQTSVNEQFF

V: TRBV6-6
J: TRBJ2-1
size: .
D: TRBD2
DNA: TGTGCCAGCAGCCCACTAGCGTCTGCCTACAATGAGCAGTTCTTC
CDR3: CASSPLASAYNEQFF

V: TRBV27
J: TRBJ1-6
size: .
D: TRBD1
DNA: TGTGCCAGCAGCCGGACAGGGAGCTCCTATAATTCACCCCTCCACTTT
CDR3: CASSRTGSSYNSPLHF

V: TRBV7-2
J: TRBJ2-7
size: .
D: .
DNA: TGTGCCAGCAGTCCCCCCTCCCCCTACGAGCAGTACTTC
CDR3: CASSPPSPYEQYF